The present T cell receptor beta chain was sequenced within a study of T cell responses to AZD1222 COVID-19 vaccine. Produced via immunoSEQ multiplex PCR; TCRdb's table is partial and in-frame only. The sample consists of more than 100,000 clones, approximately 86% of them appearing once. The CDR3 totals 13 residues. Germline CDR1 is SGHRS and CDR2 is YFSETQ. Trimming cost V 4 bases and J 5 bases, with 13 bases left between them. This sequence was found in an adult in good health. Material: peripheral blood, obtained on day 0 of AZD1222 vaccination. This sequence joins TRBV5-1 and TRBJ2-7, with D unclear. CDR3 loop: CASSRTALDEQYF. In DNA, the CDR3 is TGCGCCAGCAGCCGGACGGCTCTGGACGAGCAGTACTTC.